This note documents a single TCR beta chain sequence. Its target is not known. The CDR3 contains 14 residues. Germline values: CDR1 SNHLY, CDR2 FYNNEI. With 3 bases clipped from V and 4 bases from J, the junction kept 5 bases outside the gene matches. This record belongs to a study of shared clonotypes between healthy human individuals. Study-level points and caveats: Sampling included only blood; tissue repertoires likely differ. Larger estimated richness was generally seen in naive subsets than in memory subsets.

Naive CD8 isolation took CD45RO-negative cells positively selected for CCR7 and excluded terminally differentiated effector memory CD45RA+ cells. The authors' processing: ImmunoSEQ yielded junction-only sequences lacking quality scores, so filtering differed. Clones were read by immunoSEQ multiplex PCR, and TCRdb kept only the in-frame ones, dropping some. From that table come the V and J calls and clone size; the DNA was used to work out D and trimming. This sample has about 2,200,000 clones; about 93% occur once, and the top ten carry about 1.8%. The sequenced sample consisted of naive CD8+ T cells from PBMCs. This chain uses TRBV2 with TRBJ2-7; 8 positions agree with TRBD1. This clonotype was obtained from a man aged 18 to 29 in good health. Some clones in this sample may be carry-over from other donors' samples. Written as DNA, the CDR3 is TGTGCCAGCAGTGACTCAGGGGGCTGGTACGAGCAGTACTTC. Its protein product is CASSDSGGWYEQYF.